This T cell receptor beta chain is from a study of T-cell memory formation after mild COVID-19. Germline V gene lookup returns CDR1 SQVTM and CDR2 ANQGSEA. Trimming cost V 5 bases and J 1 base, with 12 bases left between them. The CDR3 runs 13 residues. TCRdb ran MiXCR on the 5' RACE reads and lists one entry per CDR3 protein. The table records hundreds of thousands of distinct CDR3 sequences, approximately 18% of them present only once. The sample was PBMCs or a T cell subset sorted from them (not recorded which). The clonotype was recovered from an adult woman who had mild COVID-19 (a few samples of this study predate the infection). Cell type and time point are not known. J is TRBJ2-7 and V is TRBV29-1, with D unresolved. The CDR3 reads CSVLLAKSYEQYF. The DNA of the CDR3 is TGCAGCGTTCTGTTGGCCAAGTCCTACGAGCAGTACTTC.